This T cell receptor beta chain was sequenced in a study of CD4 and CD8 cells across lung adenocarcinoma regions. In its sample, this clonotype ranks as medium-sized (0.01 to 0.1%). TCRdb called the PCR reads again in MiXCR, with one record for every CDR3 protein. The sample yields under 30,000 distinct CDR3 sequences, 53% seen once. The patients had localized lung adenocarcinoma, a non-small cell subtype. The CDR3 is 17 amino acids. Germline lookup yields CDR1 MNHEY and CDR2 SMNVEV (reference sequence). V was cut by 5 bases and J by 3 bases, with 21 bases left in between. The clonotype comes from a male donor with lung adenocarcinoma. The CD4 and CD8 labels of this study may be unreliable. The rearrangement links TRBV27 to TRBJ2-3; D is perhaps TRBD2 (5 bases). Sequencing was carried out using CD8+ T cells from the center of a lung tumor. CDR3 in amino acids: CASSPQGSGRETDTQYF. The CDR3 DNA reads as TGTGCCAGCAGTCCCCAAGGAAGCGGTAGGGAGACAGATACGCAGTATTTT.